The 15 T cell receptor beta chains presented below share a single source sample, sequenced in a study of post-analysis software for immune sequencing data. Study-level results: Included in a set of five TRBV segments more frequent in patients than controls were TRBV5-6, TRBV5-1 and TRBV20-1.

Unique molecular identifiers featured in each of the TCR beta cDNA libraries. One entry per CDR3 protein, called by TCRdb with MiXCR from the PCR reads. The profile shows about 680,000 distinct CDR3 sequences, around 64% of them singletons. No antigen has been identified for these receptors. Sequencing input: blood. The receptors derive from a girl aged 2-10 years with multiple sclerosis.

This clonotype turned up a few times. The V gene is TRBV5-1, the J gene TRBJ2-5, with a possible D match to TRBD1 (5 bases). Trimming stripped 0 bases from V and 3 bases from J, with 9 bases between. This CDR3 is 14 amino acids long. CDR1 SGHRS and CDR2 YFSETQ come from the germline V gene. The CDR3: CASSLVSREETQYF. The CDR3 DNA reads as TGCGCCAGCAGCTTGGTTAGCAGGGAAGAGACCCAGTACTTC.

The chain's CDR3 is CASSRTGSSPYEQYF. CDR3 nucleotide sequence: TGTGCCAGCAGCCGGACAGGGAGTTCTCCGTACGAGCAGTACTTC. This sequence joins TRBV7-9 and TRBJ2-7; 8 nucleotides line up with TRBD1. Germline lookup yields CDR1 SEHNR and CDR2 FQNEAQ (reference sequence). Trimming at V came to 5 bases and at J to 4 bases, leaving 10 bases not matched to a gene. The CDR3 is 15 residues long.

This clonotype was observed once. J is TRBJ2-7 and V is TRBV20-1; TRBD1 matches at 7 bases. The V gene end was trimmed by 0 bases and the J gene end by 1 base; junction bases not matched to a gene: 6. The CDR3 runs to 15 residues. CDR1 and CDR2 from the germline V gene are DFQATT and SNEGSKA (reference sequence). The CDR3 reads CSAREGQSGSYEQYF. CDR3 nucleotides: TGCAGTGCTAGAGAGGGACAGTCGGGTTCCTACGAGCAGTACTTC.

This chain joins TRBV20-1 and TRBJ2-3; the D gene could be TRBD1 or TRBD2 (5 bases each). The CDR3 length is 14 residues. Looked up from germline, CDR1 is DFQATT and CDR2 is SNEGSKA (reference sequence). The CDR3 is CSTERGSGWDTQYF. For the CDR3, the DNA is TGCAGCACTGAACGGGGCTCAGGTTGGGATACGCAGTATTTT.

The rearrangement links TRBV5-1 to TRBJ1-2; D might be TRBD1 (5 bases). Germline V lookup: CDR1 SGHRS, CDR2 YFSETQ. The CDR3 covers 15 residues. Trimming left V 4 bases short and J 5 bases short, with 18 bases between. The CDR3 here is CASSRGTESWYGYTF. The CDR3 DNA sequence: TGCGCCAGCAGCCGAGGGACTGAGTCCTGGTATGGCTACACCTTC.

The chain carries TRBV24-1 and TRBJ2-1, with a tentative D call TRBD2 (6 bases). The CDR3 contains 16 residues. Trimming cost V 4 bases and J 1 base, with 13 bases left between them. CDR1 and CDR2 (germline): KGHDR, SFDVKD. CDR3 DNA sequence: TGTGCCACCAGTGACCCACGACGGGAGTCCTACAATGAGCAGTTCTTC. It yields the protein CATSDPRRESYNEQFF.

The J gene is TRBJ1-6, the V gene TRBV28; TRBD1 might be the D (6 bases). The germline V and J ends were trimmed by 3 bases and 7 bases, with 13 bases remaining between them. Germline assignment: CDR1 MDHEN and CDR2 SYDVKM. This CDR3 has 15 residues. This CDR3 reads CASSLGGTPNSPLHF. The DNA of the CDR3 is TGTGCCAGCAGTTTGGGTGGGACACCGAATTCACCCCTCCACTTT.

The chain joins TRBV10-3 to TRBJ2-7, with TRBD1 matching 10 bases. Germline loops: CDR1 ENHRY, CDR2 SYGVKD. This CDR3 contains 14 residues. With V trimmed by 6 bases and J by 3 bases, 5 bases remained unmatched. As DNA, the CDR3 is TGTGCCATCAGCCCGGGACAGGGGAACTACGAGCAGTACTTC. Amino acid sequence: CAISPGQGNYEQYF.

The chain recombines TRBV20-1 with TRBJ1-1; TRBD1 is a possible D gene (6 bases). Germline loops: CDR1 DFQATT, CDR2 SNEGSKA (reference sequence). V gave up 1 base and J gave up 4 bases, with 13 bases separating them. This CDR3 contains 14 residues. CDR3 loop: CSARVGRGGTEAFF. DNA of the CDR3: TGCAGTGCTAGAGTGGGCAGGGGAGGCACTGAAGCTTTCTTT.

V and J are TRBV3-1 and TRBJ1-2; unclear D gene. Germline CDR1 LGHDT, CDR2 YNNKEL (reference sequence). This CDR3 is built from 15 residues. V lost 0 bases and J 4 bases, leaving 12 bases between the germline ends. This CDR3 reads CASSQDQMGFYGYTF. CDR3 nucleotide sequence: TGTGCCAGCAGCCAAGATCAGATGGGATTCTATGGCTACACCTTC.

The CDR3 bases are TGCAGTGCTAGCTTTGATAGACAGGGGAGCTACAATGAGCAGTTCTTC. Its protein is CSASFDRQGSYNEQFF. This rearrangement joins TRBV20-1 to TRBJ2-1; 8 bases line up with TRBD1. The CDR3 is 16 amino acids. The germline V gene encodes CDR1 DFQATT and CDR2 SNEGSKA (reference sequence). The V gene end was trimmed by 3 bases and the J gene end by 3 bases; junction bases not matched to a gene: 10.

The V gene is TRBV15, the J gene TRBJ1-6, with unresolved D. There are 13 residues in the CDR3. V lost 0 bases, J lost 5 bases, and 2 bases lay in between. The germline V gene encodes CDR1 LNHNV and CDR2 YYDKDF (reference sequence). The CDR3 coding sequence is TGTGCCACCAGCAGAGATGATAATTCACCCCTCCACTTT. This translates into CATSRDDNSPLHF.

CDR3 sequence: CASSLWARGYTF. DNA for the CDR3: TGTGCCAGCAGTTTATGGGCCCGGGGCTACACCTTC. The chain carries TRBV12-3 or TRBV12-4 and TRBJ1-2; D gene uncertain. V was pared by 2 bases and J by 8 bases, with 9 bases between. The CDR3 runs to 12 residues.

The rearrangement uses TRBV7-2 and TRBJ1-2, with 9 bases fitting TRBD1. V lost 6 bases to trimming and J lost 4 bases; unmatched junction nucleotides: 12. The CDR3 length is 16 residues. Germline assignment: CDR1 SGHTA and CDR2 FQGNSA. The CDR3 here is CASSHARTGVSYGYTF. Here the CDR3 DNA reads TGTGCCAGCAGTCATGCTAGGACAGGGGTGAGCTATGGCTACACCTTC.

The chain carries TRBV20-1 and TRBJ1-1; D gene ambiguous. CDR3 length equals 15 residues. The germline gives CDR1 DFQATT, CDR2 SNEGSKA (reference sequence). V was cut by 0 bases and J by 1 base, with 12 bases left in between. The CDR3 sequence: CSARDPSQPNTEAFF. The DNA of the CDR3 is TGCAGTGCTAGAGACCCCTCCCAACCGAACACTGAAGCTTTCTTT.